A selection of T cell receptor beta chains follows, all from one sample in a study of HIV-infected patients and healthy controls. TCRdb re-analysed the 5' RACE reads in MiXCR, keeping a single row per CDR3 protein. This sample has about 15,000 distinct CDR3 sequences; roughly 7.5% occur once, and the top ten carry 7% to 10%. The sample comprised blood. The receptor set was obtained from an adult in good health. Both conserved end residues are part of each CDR3. Fields, in order: V gene, D gene, clone size, J gene, CDR3 DNA, CDR3 protein. A D gene is named only where the DNA matches it firmly. Clone size is stated in some rows and not others, as once, few, many or a class when expanded.

>TRBV24-1|NA|many|TRBJ1-2
TGTGCCACCAGTGATCCGGTTGGGGGAGGTGGCTACACCTTC
CATSDPVGGGGYTF
>TRBV6-1|NA|many|TRBJ1-6
TGTGCCAGCAGTGAAGCGCTTTGGGGTGATTCGTTAAATTCACCCCTCCACTTT
CASSEALWGDSLNSPLHF
>TRBV6-2/TRBV6-3|TRBD2|many|TRBJ2-3
TGTGCCAGCAGGGGACTAGCGGGAGCTGTTATTGTTGCAGATACGCAGTATTTT
CASRGLAGAVIVADTQYF
>TRBV2|NA|many|TRBJ2-7
TGTGCCAGCAGTAAGTGGGGGGCCCCCTACGAGCAGTACTTC
CASSKWGAPYEQYF
>TRBV4-2|NA|many|TRBJ1-4
TGTGCCAGCAGCCAGGGAGACAGGACCCAACTGTTTTTT
CASSQGDRTQLFF
>TRBV5-4|NA|few|TRBJ2-1
TGTGCCAGCAGCTCACGACTACGGACTCTCTCCTACAATGAGCAGTTCTTC
CASSSRLRTLSYNEQFF
>TRBV7-2|TRBD2|many|TRBJ2-7
TGTGCCAGCAGCTTAGACGCGGGGGCCTACGAGCAGTACTTC
CASSLDAGAYEQYF
>TRBV20-1|NA|many|TRBJ2-3
TGCAGTGCGCCTAGGTCCGACACAGATACGCAGTATTTT
CSAPRSDTDTQYF
>TRBV7-9|TRBD2|many|TRBJ2-5
TGTGCCAGCAGCTTCCAGCTCAGAACGCTAGCGGGAGGTTGGGAGACCCAGTACTTC
CASSFQLRTLAGGWETQYF
>TRBV7-9|NA|many|TRBJ1-5
TGTGCCAGCAGCTCCTCCGACAGACCATGGAATCAGCCCCAGCATTTT
CASSSSDRPWNQPQHF
>TRBV20-1|NA|many|TRBJ2-1
TGCAGTGCCAAGGATGGCGATCATGAGCAGTTCTTC
CSAKDGDHEQFF
>TRBV5-1|TRBD2|few|TRBJ2-2
TGCGCCAGCGGTCCCCTAGCGGGAGATGGGACCGGGGAGCTGTTTTTT
CASGPLAGDGTGELFF
>TRBV28|NA|many|TRBJ2-7
TGTGCCAGCAGTCCTCAGGAAGCTGGGAGACGCGAGCAGTACTTC
CASSPQEAGRREQYF
>TRBV6-5|TRBD2|NA|TRBJ2-3
TGTGCCAGCAGCGATACAGCGGGAGCTAGCACAGATACGCAGTATTTT
CASSDTAGASTDTQYF
>TRBV6-2/TRBV6-3|NA|many|TRBJ2-1
TGTGCCAGCAGTTATGAAGACGCCAGCAATGAGCAGTTCTTC
CASSYEDASNEQFF
>TRBV15|NA|many|TRBJ1-2
TGTGCCACCAGCAGAGATTTGAGCTCCTATGGCTACACCTTC
CATSRDLSSYGYTF
>TRBV11-3|TRBD2|few|TRBJ2-3
TGTGCCAGCAGACAAGGGACTAGCGGAGATACGCAGTATTTT
CASRQGTSGDTQYF
>TRBV5-1|NA|medium-sized|TRBJ1-1
TGCGCCAGCAGCCGCGGACCATCGAACACTGAAGCTTTCTTT
CASSRGPSNTEAFF
>TRBV5-1|NA|many|TRBJ1-1
TGCGCCAGCAGTTTTAATTACCTGAATGAAGCTTTCTTT
CASSFNYLNEAFF
>TRBV6-5|NA|many|TRBJ1-2
TGTGCCAGCAGTTACTATCCACAGGGACGGAATGGCTACACCTTC
CASSYYPQGRNGYTF
>TRBV12-3/TRBV12-4|TRBD2|NA|TRBJ2-3
TGTGCCAGCAGTATGAACAAGCGGGGGACAGATACGCAGTATTTT
CASSMNKRGTDTQYF
>TRBV20-1|NA|medium-sized|TRBJ2-3
TGCAGTGCCGCACGAGGAGTCACAGATACGCAGTATTTT
CSAARGVTDTQYF
>TRBV5-5|NA|many|TRBJ1-2
TGTGCCAGCAGAATGGACGCAGGGCTGTATGGCTACACCTTC
CASRMDAGLYGYTF
>TRBV24-1|NA|medium-sized|TRBJ1-1
TGTGCCACCAAAGACAGCGACTGGTCCGAAGCTTTCTTT
CATKDSDWSEAFF
>TRBV20-1|NA|NA|TRBJ1-6
TGCAGTGCTAGCGCCGAGTCCCAGGGTTCACCCCTCCACTTT
CSASAESQGSPLHF
>TRBV4-1|TRBD2|medium-sized|TRBJ2-3
TGCGCCAGCAGCCAACCTAGCGGAGGGCACCAAGATACGCAGTATTTT
CASSQPSGGHQDTQYF
>TRBV5-6|NA|many|TRBJ1-5
TGTGCCAGCAGCTTCCAGGGGACTCTGCAGCCCCAGCATTTT
CASSFQGTLQPQHF
>TRBV19|TRBD1|many|TRBJ1-4
TGTGCCAGTAGGGTCAAGGGACAGTTTAATGAAAAACTGTTTTTT
CASRVKGQFNEKLFF
>TRBV6-2/TRBV6-3|NA|many|TRBJ1-2
TGTGCCAGCAGTTACGGTCCTTATGGCTACACCTTC
CASSYGPYGYTF
>TRBV12-3/TRBV12-4|NA|medium-sized|TRBJ1-1
TGTGCCAGCAGTTTGGGCGATGGGATTACTGAAGCTTTCTTT
CASSLGDGITEAFF
>TRBV19|TRBD2|many|TRBJ2-7
TGTGCCAGTAGTCGACTAGCGGGGGCCTACGAGCAGTACTTC
CASSRLAGAYEQYF
>TRBV10-3|NA|many|TRBJ2-1
TGTGCCATCAGTGGTGGTCGGGCCGACAATGAGCAGTTCTTC
CAISGGRADNEQFF
>TRBV27|TRBD1|many|TRBJ2-3
TGTGCCATTAAGAAAGGGACAGGGCTGGATACGCAGTATTTT
CAIKKGTGLDTQYF
>TRBV20-1|NA|many|TRBJ1-6
TGCAGTGCTAGAGAAAACAGGGTCTCCTATTCACCCCTCCACTTT
CSARENRVSYSPLHF
>TRBV9|TRBD1|many|TRBJ2-7
TGTGCCAGCAGCGTAGTTGATCGTCCGGGACAGGGTCCCTACGAGCAGTACTTC
CASSVVDRPGQGPYEQYF
>TRBV12-3/TRBV12-4|TRBD1|medium-sized|TRBJ2-3
TGTGCCAGCAGTGGGGACAGGGGGCGAGGAGATACGCAGTATTTT
CASSGDRGRGDTQYF
>TRBV10-2|TRBD1|many|TRBJ2-3
TGCGCCAGCAGGGGACAGTCACGTTATACAGATACGCAGTATTTT
CASRGQSRYTDTQYF
>TRBV5-6|TRBD1|few|TRBJ2-3
TGTGCCAGCAGCTGGCCGGCTCAGGGGGCTGGAGATACGCAGTATTTT
CASSWPAQGAGDTQYF
>TRBV12-3/TRBV12-4|NA|NA|TRBJ2-7
TGTGCCAGCAGTTTTGAGCCGCCCTACGAGCAGTACTTC
CASSFEPPYEQYF
>TRBV24-1|NA|NA|TRBJ2-3
TGTGCCACCAGCCCCACCGGGACTTTTGAATCCTCAGATACGCAGTATTTT
CATSPTGTFESSDTQYF
>TRBV27|NA|medium-sized|TRBJ2-7
TGTGCCAGCGGTCTACGCGGAAGGTCCGACGAGCAGTACTTC
CASGLRGRSDEQYF
>TRBV7-2|NA|few|TRBJ1-2
TGTGCCAGCAGCCTCGCCACGACAGAATACTATGGCTACACCTTC
CASSLATTEYYGYTF
>TRBV10-3|TRBD2|many|TRBJ2-1
TGTGCCATCAGGAGACTAGCGGACAATGAGCAGTTCTTC
CAIRRLADNEQFF
>TRBV12-3/TRBV12-4|NA|medium-sized|TRBJ2-2
TGTGCCAGCAGTCCCCACAGTGGCGGGGAGCTGTTTTTT
CASSPHSGGELFF
>TRBV7-2|NA|many|TRBJ1-1
TGTGCCAGCAGCTTAGGAGGGGTCGGCACTGAAGCTTTCTTT
CASSLGGVGTEAFF
>TRBV7-9|NA|many|TRBJ2-3
TGTGCCATCTTAGGTAGCGGGACAGCAGATACGCAGTATTTT
CAILGSGTADTQYF
>TRBV28|NA|many|TRBJ2-7
TGTGCCAGCAGTTTTTCGAATTGGGGGGCCCGAACCGCCGCCTACGAGCAGTACTTC
CASSFSNWGARTAAYEQYF
>TRBV5-5|NA|NA|TRBJ1-1
TGTGCCAGCAGCTTGGTTTTGGGGGGGAACACTGAAGCTTTCTTT
CASSLVLGGNTEAFF
>TRBV20-1|NA|many|TRBJ2-7
TGCAGTGCAACAGCCACCCAGGGGAACTCCTACGAGCAGTACTTC
CSATATQGNSYEQYF
>TRBV3-1|NA|many|TRBJ1-2
TGTGCCAGCAGCCAAGGTCCAGGGAACTATGGCTACACCTTC
CASSQGPGNYGYTF
>TRBV19|NA|many|TRBJ1-1
TGTGCCAGTAGTATGTATATGAACACTGAAGCTTTCTTT
CASSMYMNTEAFF
>TRBV19|NA|NA|TRBJ1-2
TGTGCCAGTAACGATGGGACGACTGCCCTTTGGAGCTACACCTTC
CASNDGTTALWSYTF
>TRBV28|NA|many|TRBJ2-7
TGTGCGACGGCGGGGAGGTCTGAATACGAGCAGTACTTC
CATAGRSEYEQYF
>TRBV6-5|NA|many|TRBJ1-1
TGTGCCAGCAGTTACGGGGCATTGAACACTGAAGCTTTCTTT
CASSYGALNTEAFF
>TRBV11-2|NA|few|TRBJ2-1
TGTGCCAGCAGCTTAGCCGCCATTTACAATGAGCAGTTCTTC
CASSLAAIYNEQFF
>TRBV6-6|NA|many|TRBJ2-5
TGTGCCAGCAGTTACGTCGGTGCAGAGACCCAGTACTTC
CASSYVGAETQYF
>TRBV11-2|TRBD2|many|TRBJ2-1
TGTGCCAGCAGCTTATTCGGGGCGGGAGGTGACAATGAGCAGTTCTTC
CASSLFGAGGDNEQFF
>TRBV20-1|NA|many|TRBJ2-7
TGCAGTGCTAGAGATGGGAGGATTGACTACGAGCAGTACTTC
CSARDGRIDYEQYF
>TRBV7-2|TRBD2|many|TRBJ2-1
TGTGCCAGCAGCTTAAGCGGGGTGGAGCAGTTCTTC
CASSLSGVEQFF